The 3 T cell receptor beta chains presented below share a single source sample, sequenced in a study of T-cell reconstitution after alpha-beta-depleted transplantation in children. Using unique molecular identifiers, the investigators prepared the TCRbeta library. TCRdb reanalysed the PCR reads using MiXCR and keeps one entry per CDR3 protein. The repertoire holds approximately 650,000 distinct CDR3 sequences, around 12% seen once, with around 0.79% in the top ten. The specimen was PBMCs, collected before TCRalphabeta/CD19-depleted stem cell transplant. The source of these receptors is a girl aged 2 to 10 with congenital amegakaryocytic thrombocytopenia, due to receive a stem cell transplant.

The gene calls are TRBV6-5 and TRBJ1-2; D unclear. The CDR3 runs 13 residues. Germline assignment: CDR1 MNHEY and CDR2 SVGAGI. Trimming removed 5 bases at V and 3 bases at J, with 10 bases between. CDR3: CASSVLGDYGYTF. As DNA, the CDR3 is TGTGCCAGCAGTGTACTCGGCGACTATGGCTACACCTTC.

V is TRBV12-3 or TRBV12-4 and J is TRBJ2-1; 11 bases are a match to TRBD2. Losses at the gene ends were 6 bases for V and 6 bases for J; bases not matched to a gene: 7. CDR3 length equals 15 residues. Here the CDR3 DNA reads TGTGCCAGCAGCTCGACTAGCGGGAAAGCCAATGAGCAGTTCTTC. Translation: CASSSTSGKANEQFF.

The chain has TRBV12-3 or TRBV12-4 and TRBJ1-4, with 11 positions matching TRBD1. After removal of 4 bases from V and 6 bases from J, the junction contained 4 bases not matched to a gene. The CDR3 loop spans 15 amino acids. The CDR3: CASSYQGQGDEKLFF. The CDR3 DNA is TGTGCCAGCAGTTATCAGGGACAGGGGGATGAAAAACTGTTTTTT.